One and the same sample provided the 7 T cell receptor beta chains below, sequenced in a study of glioma-infiltrating T cells after dendritic cell vaccination listed by TCRdb under 2016. The library came from the immunoSEQ multiplex PCR assay. Imported from immuneACCESS, the table was reduced by TCRdb to in-frame sequences with V and J called. These copies leave out some clones; in studies compared against another copy, an unresolved V gene accounts for under half, and the cause of the remainder is not known. A total of some 99,000 clones appear in this sample, over 80% of them only once. About 5% of the sample lies in the top ten. The meaning of the sample's time point label: after dendritic cell vaccination, including at tumor progression/relapse. This specimen consisted of blood, obtained after dendritic cell vaccination. The source of these receptors is a human donor with glioblastoma.

The rearrangement uses TRBV18 and TRBJ1-2, with D unresolved. The CDR3 runs to 17 residues. CDR1 KGHSH and CDR2 LQKENI come from the germline V gene. V lost 2 bases to trimming and J lost 0 bases, with 16 bases between them. CDR3 nucleotides: TGTGCCAGCTCACCATTCGAGCTAATCTCTTCTAACTATGGCTACACCTTC. This gives the protein CASSPFELISSNYGYTF.

The chain joins TRBV27 to TRBJ2-1; no reliable D call. The CDR3 spans 12 residues. With 6 bases removed from V and 2 bases from J, the gap between germline ends came to 5 bases. CDR1 is MNHEY and CDR2 is SMNVEV in the germline V gene (reference sequence). CDR3 sequence reads: CASRSAYNEQFF. DNA of the CDR3: TGTGCCAGCAGGAGTGCCTACAATGAGCAGTTCTTC.

V usage is TRBV13 and J usage is TRBJ2-3; 7 bases are a match to TRBD2. Trimming at V came to 0 bases and at J to 6 bases, leaving 3 bases not matched to a gene. This CDR3 comprises 14 residues. The V gene's germline CDR1 is PRHDT and CDR2 FYEKMQ (reference sequence). The chain's CDR3 is CASSLGTSMDTQYF. CDR3 bases: TGTGCCAGCAGCTTAGGGACTAGCATGGATACGCAGTATTTT.

The rearrangement links TRBV9 to TRBJ2-2, with 10 positions matching TRBD2. Germline V gene lookup returns CDR1 SGDLS and CDR2 YYNGEE. The CDR3 totals 18 residues. V lost 4 bases to trimming and J lost 2 bases; unmatched junction nucleotides: 11. In DNA form, the CDR3 reads TGTGCCAGCAGCCCCCGGGGCAGCGGGGGGGCCAACACCGGGGAGCTGTTTTTT. This encodes CASSPRGSGGANTGELFF.

The V call is TRBV7-6, the J call TRBJ1-1; 7 bases are shared with TRBD1. The J segment lost 1 base and the V segment lost 3 bases, leaving 20 bases of the junction unmatched. CDR3 length: 20 residues. Germline lookup yields CDR1 SGHVS and CDR2 FNYEAQ. The CDR3 nucleotides read TGTGCCAGCAGCTTCCCGAGACAGGGAAGGTTTGACAGGGAGAACACTGAAGCTTTCTTT. It translates to CASSFPRQGRFDRENTEAFF.

The chain links TRBV2 to TRBJ1-5; D ambiguous. This CDR3 comprises 16 residues. With 4 bases removed from V and 6 bases from J, the gap between germline ends came to 19 bases. The germline CDR1 and CDR2 sequences are SNHLY and FYNNEI. As DNA, the CDR3 is TGTGCCAGCAGTGTGGATCCCCGAGGGTCGCTTCAGCCCCAGCATTTT. Its protein is CASSVDPRGSLQPQHF.

With regard to this clone: It is unclear where the CDR3 begins or ends on the DNA, so no DNA is shown, and the CDR3 is as TCRdb lists it. V usage is TRBV21-1 and J usage is TRBJ2-7; TRBD2, the D gene given by the table, was not confirmed from the DNA. TRBV21-1 is classified as a pseudogene. Including both end residues, the CDR3 is 16 amino acids long. This CDR3 reads CASSKVAGGISYEQYF.